The next 27 T cell receptor beta chains were all read from a single sample in a study of blood T cell repertoires in COVID-19. Generated by immunoSEQ multiplex PCR, the TCRdb table keeps only in-frame clones and is missing some. The sample lists about 100,000 clones, around four fifths occurring once. The sample comprised peripheral blood. Receptor source: a man aged 35-49 years with active or convalescent COVID-19.

The DNA for the CDR3 is TGTGCCAGCACCCAAGGACAGGGGGCGGGTGAGCAGTTCTTC. Its translation is CASTQGQGAGEQFF. This rearrangement joins TRBV21-1 to TRBJ2-1; TRBD1, the table's D call, was not compared with the DNA. TRBV21-1 is deemed a pseudogene. The CDR3 covers 14 residues.

J is TRBJ1-4 and V is TRBV27; TRBD1 matches 7 bases. J gave up 3 bases and V 5 bases, and 9 bases lay outside the gene matches. There are 16 residues in the CDR3. Germline V gene lookup returns CDR1 MNHEY and CDR2 SMNVEV (reference sequence). The CDR3 DNA is TGTGCCAGCAGTCCTGGACAGGTAGCGTCTAATGAAAAACTGTTTTTT. Amino acid sequence: CASSPGQVASNEKLFF.

The chain recombines TRBV4-1 with TRBJ2-7; D is perhaps TRBD1 (5 bases). Germline lookup yields CDR1 MGHRA and CDR2 YSYEKL. Trimming pared 2 bases from V and 2 bases from J, leaving 13 bases between. The CDR3 extends over 15 amino acids. Here the CDR3 reads CASSQQQVNPYEQYF. In nucleotides, the CDR3 is TGCGCCAGCAGCCAACAACAGGTTAACCCCTACGAGCAGTACTTC.

The DNA for the CDR3 is TGTGCCAGCAGCTCCTCAGGGGAGCCCAATGAAAAACTGTTTTTT. This gives the protein CASSSSGEPNEKLFF. The J gene is TRBJ1-4, the V gene TRBV7-9; TRBD1 might be the D (6 bases). CDR3 length: 15 amino acids. The germline V gene has CDR1 SEHNR and CDR2 FQNEAQ (reference sequence). V shed 4 bases and J shed 5 bases, with 14 bases lying between them.

The rearrangement links TRBV5-3 to TRBJ1-3; no reliable D call. TRBV5-3 belongs to the ORF category, with a function that is uncertain. The CDR3 runs 14 residues. V was shortened by 4 bases and J by 0 bases, with 8 bases between the two germline ends. The CDR3, as DNA: TGTGCCAGAAGCAAGACTAGCTCTGGAAACACCATATATTTT. Translated: CARSKTSSGNTIYF.

This clone was counted between two and nine times. The CDR3 DNA reads as TGTGCCAGTACCCCGACAGGGGACACTGAAGCTTTCTTT. It yields the protein CASTPTGDTEAFF. The V gene is TRBV19, the J gene TRBJ1-1, with TRBD1 identical over 8 bases. The CDR3 totals 13 residues. With 7 bases clipped from V and 3 bases from J, the junction kept 4 bases outside the gene matches. Germline V gene lookup returns CDR1 LNHDA and CDR2 SQIVND (reference sequence).

The CDR3 sequence: CAISRLAGEDEQFF. The CDR3 DNA follows: TGTGCCATCAGTAGACTAGCGGGCGAGGATGAGCAGTTCTTC. The chain carries TRBV10-3 and TRBJ2-1; TRBD2 matches 10 bases. There are 14 residues in the CDR3. The J segment lost 8 bases and the V segment lost 5 bases, leaving 6 bases of the junction unmatched. Germline CDR1 is ENHRY and CDR2 is SYGVKD.

This clone was seen many times. V usage is TRBV29-1 and J usage is TRBJ1-3; D may be TRBD1 (5 bases). Trimming stripped 4 bases from V and 8 bases from J, with 12 bases between. The CDR3 contains 12 residues. CDR1 and CDR2 (germline): SQVTM, ANQGSEA. The DNA for the CDR3 is TGCAGCGTTGTCAGGGTGGAAGACACCATATATTTT. It encodes CSVVRVEDTIYF.

Here the CDR3 reads CASSNAGLGNSPLHF. The CDR3 nucleotides read TGTGCCAGTAGTAATGCAGGGTTGGGGAATTCACCCCTCCACTTT. This chain uses TRBV19 with TRBJ1-6; D perhaps matches TRBD1 (5 bases). V lost 4 bases to trimming and J lost 7 bases, with 14 bases between them. CDR1 is LNHDA, CDR2 SQIVND, per germline (reference sequence). The CDR3 consists of 15 residues.

The chain combines TRBV18 with TRBJ1-3; 7 nucleotides line up with TRBD1. V lost 5 bases and J lost 2; bases outside the gene matches: 3. The germline gives CDR1 KGHSH, CDR2 LQKENI. The CDR3 contains 14 residues. CDR3 amino acids: CASSTQGTGNTIYF. DNA of the CDR3: TGTGCCAGCTCAACACAGGGGACTGGAAACACCATATATTTT.

This clone was seen only once. The chain joins TRBV10-3 to TRBJ2-5; 10 bases map to TRBD1. CDR1 and CDR2 from the germline V gene are ENHRY and SYGVKD. CDR3 length: 15 residues. V dropped 6 bases and J dropped 2; count of bases not matched to a gene: 6. The CDR3 nucleotides are TGTGCCATCAGCCCGGGACAGGGGACTCAAGAGACCCAGTACTTC. It yields the protein CAISPGQGTQETQYF.

This rearrangement joins TRBV6-5 to TRBJ1-6; D is unclear. Germline V CDR1 and CDR2: MNHEY, SVGAGI. V was shortened by 4 bases and J by 5 bases, with 9 bases between the two germline ends. The CDR3 has 14 amino acids. CDR3 coding DNA: TGTGCCAGCAGTTTTTCAGAGGATAATTCACCCCTCCACTTT. Encoded protein: CASSFSEDNSPLHF.

J is TRBJ2-5 and V is TRBV20-1; D gene uncertain. V dropped 3 bases and J dropped 1 base, with 9 bases sitting between them. The CDR3 contains 13 residues. CDR1 is DFQATT, CDR2 SNEGSKA, per germline (reference sequence). CDR3 in DNA: TGCAGTGCTAGTGGTCTTCTCCAAGAGACCCAGTACTTC. Its protein is CSASGLLQETQYF.

The chain uses TRBV27 and TRBJ1-5; TRBD1 agrees at 11 bases. The junction had 15 bases not matched to a gene; V was cut back by 1 base and J by 7 bases. The CDR3 contains 19 residues. In germline, CDR1 is MNHEY, CDR2 SMNVEV (reference sequence). The CDR3 DNA is TGTGCCAGCAGTTTATATGGCCTCTGGACAGGGGGCAAAGGGCAGCCCCAGCATTTT. Translation gives CASSLYGLWTGGKGQPQHF.

The V call is TRBV7-2, the J call TRBJ1-6; D call uncertain. V shed 1 base and J shed 7 bases, with 11 bases lying between them. The CDR3 has 15 amino acids. Germline assignment: CDR1 SGHTA and CDR2 FQGNSA. The CDR3 nucleotides read TGTGCCAGCAGCTTAGTTGCGGAGAAGAATTCACCCCTCCACTTT. Translated: CASSLVAEKNSPLHF.

This chain links TRBV7-2 with TRBJ1-6; D unclear. The CDR3 spans 15 residues. Germline V gene sequence: CDR1 SGHTA, CDR2 FQGNSA. V lost 2 bases, J lost 0 bases, and 5 bases lay in between. DNA of the CDR3: TGTGCCAGCAGCTTATCGAGCTCCTATAATTCACCCCTCCACTTT. Residues: CASSLSSSYNSPLHF.

The chain is built from TRBV6-5 and TRBJ1-3; maybe TRBD1 (6 bases). The V gene lost 7 bases and the J gene lost 4 bases, with 17 bases spanning the gap. Germline V gene sequence: CDR1 MNHEY, CDR2 SVGAGI. The CDR3 covers 15 residues. The CDR3 region has the DNA TGTGCCAGCATCCCCATAGAAACAGGGGGAAACACCATATATTTT. This encodes CASIPIETGGNTIYF.

The chain carries TRBV13 and TRBJ2-1; perhaps TRBD2 as D (6 bases). The CDR3 extends over 12 amino acids. The germline gives CDR1 PRHDT, CDR2 FYEKMQ (reference sequence). V lost 1 base, J lost 10 bases, and 8 bases lay in between. The CDR3 DNA reads as TGTGCCAGCAGCTTAGAGCTAGCGGAGCAGTTCTTC. It codes for CASSLELAEQFF.

This chain uses TRBV30 with TRBJ1-1; D perhaps matches TRBD1 (6 bases). Germline loops: CDR1 GTSNPN, CDR2 SVGIG (reference sequence). Trimming cost V 6 bases and J 4 bases, with 15 bases left between them. CDR3 length equals 13 residues. The CDR3 is CACGGGGSTEAFF. Here the CDR3 DNA reads TGTGCCTGCGGGGGCGGGGGGAGCACTGAAGCTTTCTTT. Full variable domain (remainder filled in from reference TRBV30 and TRBJ1-1): SQTIHQWPATLVQPVGSPLSLECTVEGTSNPNLYWYRQAAGRGLQLLFYSVGIGQISSEVPQNLSASRPQDRQFILSSKKLLLSDSGFYLCACGGGGSTEAFFGQGTRLTVV.

This sequence joins TRBV4-3 and TRBJ1-6, with D perhaps TRBD1 (5 bases). The CDR3 sequence is 15 residues long. Germline-derived CDR1 and CDR2 are LGHNA and YSLEER. Trimming took 0 bases from V and 10 from J, leaving 13 bases between them. Written as DNA, the CDR3 is TGCGCCAGCAGCCAAGATGCCAGGGTGGGCTCACCCCTCCACTTT. It codes for CASSQDARVGSPLHF.

This rearrangement joins TRBV6-5 to TRBJ1-4; possible D gene TRBD1, 5 bases. Germline V gene sequence: CDR1 MNHEY, CDR2 SVGAGI. V was cut by 7 bases and J by 7 bases, with 16 bases left in between. There are 14 residues in the CDR3. Here the CDR3 DNA reads TGTGCCAGCACAACAGGTTACGGGGGTGAAAAACTGTTTTTT. This translates into CASTTGYGGEKLFF.

This chain uses TRBV6-6 with TRBJ1-1; no reliable D call. Germline loops: CDR1 MNHNY, CDR2 SVGAGI (reference sequence). Trimming took 2 bases from V and 11 from J, leaving 15 bases between them. This CDR3 region has 13 residues. The CDR3 nucleotides read TGTGCCAGCAGTTACCCAGAGTCTGGAGGGGCTTTCTTT. Protein sequence: CASSYPESGGAFF.

The chain joins TRBV5-5 to TRBJ1-2; D perhaps matches TRBD1 (5 bases). V lost 4 bases to trimming and J lost 2 bases, with 12 bases between them. The length of the CDR3 is 14 residues. From germline, CDR1 is SGHKS and CDR2 YYEKEE (reference sequence). The CDR3 spells CASSLPGLNYGYTF. The DNA for the CDR3 is TGTGCCAGCAGCCTACCAGGGCTCAACTATGGCTACACCTTC.

This chain links TRBV5-1 with TRBJ1-6; D call uncertain. The CDR3 spans 16 residues. Germline-derived CDR1 and CDR2 are SGHRS and YFSETQ. Trimming took off 1 base at V and 0 bases at J, with 8 bases between the two ends. In DNA, the CDR3 is TGCGCCAGCAGCTTGTCGGGGAGCTCCTATAATTCACCCCTCCACTTT. It translates to CASSLSGSSYNSPLHF.

V and J are TRBV6-5 and TRBJ1-5; perhaps TRBD1 as D (6 bases). Germline V lookup: CDR1 MNHEY, CDR2 SVGAGI. The CDR3 extends over 14 amino acids. The germline V and J ends were trimmed by 5 bases and 7 bases, with 15 bases remaining between them. CDR3 sequence (DNA): TGTGCCAGCAGTAGGACGGCCACAGGGCAGCCCCAGCATTTT. Protein sequence: CASSRTATGQPQHF.

V gene TRBV6-5 combines with J gene TRBJ2-1, with TRBD2 identical over 7 bases. With V trimmed by 7 bases and J by 6 bases, 6 bases remained unmatched. Germline-derived CDR1 and CDR2 are MNHEY and SVGAGI. The CDR3 has 13 amino acids. In DNA form, the CDR3 reads TGTGCCAGCACGATCCCGGGGGGCAATGAGCAGTTCTTC. It encodes CASTIPGGNEQFF.

The chain combines TRBV5-1 with TRBJ2-5; D possibly corresponds to TRBD1 (6 bases). The length of the CDR3 is 14 residues. V was pared by 6 bases and J by 7 bases, with 19 bases between. CDR1 SGHRS and CDR2 YFSETQ come from the germline V gene. The CDR3 is CASKADSAPGTQYF. DNA of the CDR3: TGCGCCAGCAAGGCGGACAGCGCCCCGGGGACCCAGTACTTC.